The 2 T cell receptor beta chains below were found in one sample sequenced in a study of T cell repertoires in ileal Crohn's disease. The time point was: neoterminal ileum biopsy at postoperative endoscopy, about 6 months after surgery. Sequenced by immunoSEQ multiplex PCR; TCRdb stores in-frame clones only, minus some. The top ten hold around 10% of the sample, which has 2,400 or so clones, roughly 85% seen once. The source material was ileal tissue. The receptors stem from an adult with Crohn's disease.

The CDR3 loop reads CASSLAVAYNEQFF. The CDR3 DNA reads as TGTGCCAGCAGTTTAGCGGTGGCTTATAATGAGCAGTTCTTC. The genes are TRBV28 and TRBJ2-1; D remains unclear. V gave up 2 bases and J gave up 7 bases, with 12 bases separating them. Germline V lookup: CDR1 MDHEN, CDR2 SYDVKM. The CDR3 length is 14 residues.

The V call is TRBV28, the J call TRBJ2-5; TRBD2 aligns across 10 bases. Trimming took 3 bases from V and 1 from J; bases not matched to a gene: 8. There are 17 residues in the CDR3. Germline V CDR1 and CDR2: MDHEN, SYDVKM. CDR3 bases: TGTGCCAGCAGTTTCACCCCTAGCGGGAGTGGCCAAGAGACCCAGTACTTC. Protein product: CASSFTPSGSGQETQYF. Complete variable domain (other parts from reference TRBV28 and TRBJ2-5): DVKVTQSSRYLVKRTGEKVFLECVQDMDHENMFWYRQDPGLGLRLIYFSYDVKMKEKGDIPEGYSVSREKKERFSLILESASTNQTSMYLCASSFTPSGSGQETQYFGPGTRLLVL.